This record concerns one TCR beta chain sequence. Its antigen remains unidentified. Nothing much larger sits one base from this clone, and base qualities are not available. The source of the sample is a study of blood T cell repertoires in COVID-19 (dated by TCRdb to about 2020). Turning to the overall study: Samples covering the acute and convalescent phases of COVID-19 were provided by collaborators in the United States, Italy and Spain. The material from the prospective study consisted of cDNA or gDNA derived from T cells, B-cell-depleted T cells, or PBMCs. Subjects who had been exposed to COVID-19, were actively infected with it, or had recovered from it provided the deeply sampled blood TCRbeta repertoires that made up the dataset. The repertoires were released in a freely available public database meant as a resource for research on the immune response to SARS-CoV-2. Samples were obtained from the ongoing ImmuneRACE study (first 160 participants) and from 1,254 subjects provided by 6 global collaborators. A de-identified subject ID, COVID-19 status, age in years and sex were almost always included in the sample metadata. Where available, HLA class I and class II types were obtained from metadata supplied by the sample provider rather than from assay-based typing.

Overall study results and their limits: The quantity of clinical and demographic metadata differed by source and by participant and was supplied without curation.

V is pared back by 3 bases and J by 9 bases, with 12 bases lying between the germline termini. CDR1 and CDR2 are read off the germline V gene as SGHDN and FVKESK. The CDR3 holds 13 amino acids from the cysteine to the phenylalanine. Here the CDR3 DNA is all that survives: 39 bases in frame from base 1. Each collaborating institution followed its own protocols to collect whole blood in K2EDTA tubes. For TCRbeta analysis, collaborators shipped samples as frozen whole blood, isolated PBMCs, or DNA extracted from either of those sample types. TCRbeta CDR3 regions were amplified from genomic DNA by means of the immunoSEQ Assay, a bias-controlled multiplex PCR. As for how the authors treated the data: Within the assay, amplification of reference gene primers was used to estimate how many nucleated cells each sample contained. To quantify the absolute abundance of each unique TCRbeta CDR3 rearrangement, sequence reads were collapsed and filtered. For each sample, productive Simpson clonality was calculated by taking the square root of Simpson's diversity index across productive rearrangements. TCRdb re-hosts the immuneACCESS table, in-frame sequences only. Its copies lack some clones; in the studies checked, an unresolved V gene accounts for under half of them, and the cause for the rest is not known. That table gives V, J and clone size, and the DNA gave D and trimming. The sample has tens of thousands of clones on record, around 91% of them singletons. Over 1.5% of the sample is in the top ten clones.

Sample: peripheral blood. The chain is assembled from TRBV14 and TRBJ2-1, with a weak D call of TRBD2 (6 bases match). The TCR comes from a woman between 50 and 59 years old in a cohort sampled during active COVID-19. The CDR3 in this case is CASSQTTRGEQFF. The nucleotides read TGTGCCAGCAGCCAGACGACTAGAGGTGAGCAGTTCTTC.